The 19 T cell receptor beta chains in this list originate from one sample, sequenced in a study of blood T cell repertoires in COVID-19. The table came from immunoSEQ multiplex PCR; TCRdb's copy has only in-frame clones and leaves some out. The sample has fewer than 350,000 clones, 80% to 90% seen once; the top ten hold more than 10%. Input material: peripheral blood. The receptors originated from a woman aged 25 to 45 with COVID-19, enrolled during active disease.

The chain links TRBV9 to TRBJ2-7; TRBD2 is a possible D gene (5 bases). Germline CDR1 is SGDLS and CDR2 is YYNGEE. Deletions cut 4 bases from V and 0 bases from J, with 8 bases between. The CDR3 sequence is 13 residues long. The CDR3 sequence is CASSSTSSYEQYF. The CDR3 DNA reads as TGTGCCAGCAGCTCAACTAGCTCCTACGAGCAGTACTTC.

The chain is built from TRBV5-1 and TRBJ2-3; 8 nucleotides match TRBD2. Germline-derived CDR1 and CDR2 are SGHRS and YFSETQ. The length of the CDR3 is 17 residues. V gave up 0 bases and J gave up 1 base; unmatched junction bases: 7. CDR3 protein: CASSLALAGGRTDTQYF. In DNA, the CDR3 is TGCGCCAGCAGCTTGGCCCTCGCGGGGGGACGCACAGATACGCAGTATTTT.

This rearrangement joins TRBV19 to TRBJ2-2, with 8 bases matching TRBD2. V lost 4 bases to trimming and J lost 4 bases; unmatched junction nucleotides: 8. There are 16 residues in the CDR3. Germline assignment: CDR1 LNHDA and CDR2 SQIVND (reference sequence). The CDR3 protein is CASSTLQRGLTGELFF. The CDR3 DNA reads as TGTGCCAGTAGTACCCTCCAGCGGGGGCTCACCGGGGAGCTGTTTTTT.

This chain uses TRBV10-1 with TRBJ2-1, with 9 bases fitting TRBD1. Germline trimming cut 9 bases from V and 9 bases from J; bases unmatched to any gene: 12. This CDR3 is 14 amino acids long. In germline, CDR1 is WNHNN, CDR2 SYGVQD (reference sequence). As DNA, the CDR3 is TGCGCCAGTACCGGGACAGGGCCTTACGGTGAGCAGTTCTTC. This gives the protein CASTGTGPYGEQFF.

This chain uses TRBV7-9 with TRBJ2-7, with TRBD1 matching 8 bases. This CDR3 spans 16 amino acids. The trim removed 4 bases at V and 2 bases at J, leaving 10 bases unmatched. Germline-derived CDR1 and CDR2 are SEHNR and FQNEAQ (reference sequence). The CDR3, as DNA: TGTGCCAGCAGCTCCACAGGACAGGGACCGACCTACGAGCAGTACTTC. This translates into CASSSTGQGPTYEQYF.

This chain uses TRBV4-1 with TRBJ2-2, with 10 bases fitting TRBD2. The CDR3 covers 18 residues. From germline, CDR1 is MGHRA and CDR2 YSYEKL. The V segment lost 0 bases and the J segment 4 bases; nucleotides outside the gene matches: 8. The CDR3 sequence is CASSQEPGLAPRTGELFF. The CDR3 nucleotides are TGCGCCAGCAGCCAAGAACCGGGACTAGCGCCTCGCACCGGGGAGCTGTTTTTT.

The chain is built from TRBV5-1 and TRBJ2-1; possibly TRBD1 for D (6 bases). V was clipped by 0 bases and J by 5 bases, with 18 bases between them. The CDR3 contains 17 residues. Germline-derived CDR1 and CDR2 are SGHRS and YFSETQ. The CDR3 loop is CASSLEGEVRGDNEQFF. CDR3 in DNA: TGCGCCAGCAGCTTGGAAGGGGAAGTCAGGGGCGACAATGAGCAGTTCTTC.

The chain links TRBV11-2 to TRBJ1-1, with a tentative D call TRBD1 (6 bases). The CDR3 length is 14 residues. Germline V gene sequence: CDR1 SGHAT, CDR2 FQNNGV. Trimming left V 4 bases short and J 5 bases short, with 14 bases between. DNA for the CDR3: TGTGCCAGCAGCTCTGTTGGGGGCTGGACTGAAGCTTTCTTT. It is translated as CASSSVGGWTEAFF.

J is TRBJ2-1 and V is TRBV5-1; TRBD2 is a possible D gene (6 bases). Germline V lookup: CDR1 SGHRS, CDR2 YFSETQ. V was shortened by 0 bases and J by 4 bases, with 11 bases between the two germline ends. The CDR3 runs 15 residues. This CDR3 reads CASSLVSSEYNEQFF. In DNA form, the CDR3 reads TGCGCCAGCAGCTTGGTATCTAGCGAATACAATGAGCAGTTCTTC.

V gene TRBV19 combines with J gene TRBJ2-1; TRBD2 agrees at 10 bases. The length of the CDR3 is 15 residues. Germline assignment: CDR1 LNHDA and CDR2 SQIVND (reference sequence). Germline trimming cut 5 bases from V and 4 bases from J; bases unmatched to any gene: 5. This CDR3 reads CASSLGLAEYNEQFF. For the CDR3, the DNA is TGTGCCAGTAGTCTCGGACTAGCGGAATACAATGAGCAGTTCTTC.

The chain recombines TRBV24-1 with TRBJ1-2; 8 bases are a match to TRBD1. From germline, CDR1 is KGHDR and CDR2 SFDVKD. V was clipped by 7 bases and J by 4 bases; unmatched bases: 4. The CDR3 sequence is 13 residues long. The CDR3 region is CATSNRGIYGYTF. CDR3 in DNA: TGTGCCACCAGCAACAGGGGGATCTATGGCTACACCTTC.

The chain couples TRBV6-4 to TRBJ1-6, with a possible D match to TRBD1 (6 bases). This CDR3 has 15 amino acids. V lost 4 bases and J 6 bases, leaving 13 bases between the germline ends. Germline lookup yields CDR1 MRHNA and CDR2 SNTAGT. CDR3: CASSVRGFSNSPLHF. The CDR3 nucleotides read TGTGCCAGCAGTGTGAGGGGGTTCAGTAATTCACCCCTCCACTTT.

The rearrangement links TRBV5-8 to TRBJ2-3; maybe TRBD2 (6 bases). The germline CDR1 and CDR2 sequences are SGHTS and YDEGEE. CDR3 length equals 15 residues. V shed 2 bases and J shed 2 bases, with 12 bases lying between them. The CDR3 region is CASSFGGVNTDTQYF. For the CDR3, the DNA is TGTGCCAGCAGCTTCGGAGGGGTGAACACAGATACGCAGTATTTT.

The chain couples TRBV5-5 to TRBJ2-1; 7 bases match TRBD1. V gave up 3 bases and J gave up 3 bases; unmatched junction bases: 6. This CDR3 contains 15 residues. CDR1 SGHKS and CDR2 YYEKEE come from the germline V gene (reference sequence). CDR3 protein: CASSSLTGLYNEQFF. CDR3 sequence (DNA): TGTGCCAGCAGCTCGCTGACAGGGCTCTACAATGAGCAGTTCTTC.

The chain links TRBV7-7 to TRBJ2-2; weak D call: TRBD1 (5 bases). CDR3 length equals 15 residues. Trimming removed 3 bases from V and 6 bases from J, with 14 bases in between. Germline lookup yields CDR1 SSHAT and CDR2 FNYEAQ (reference sequence). CDR3 in amino acids: CASSFGRWGSGELFF. The CDR3 coding sequence is TGTGCCAGCAGCTTTGGTCGGTGGGGCTCCGGGGAGCTGTTTTTT.

V is TRBV12-2 and J is TRBJ1-6; the table calls TRBD1, which could not be checked here. TRBV12-2 is a known pseudogene. This CDR3 is 17 amino acids long. The DNA of the CDR3 is TGTGCAAGTCGCTTAGCGGGGCCCCGGGCACATAATTCACCCCTCCACTTT. Encoded protein: CASRLAGPRAHNSPLHF.

This sequence joins TRBV6-2 or TRBV6-3 and TRBJ2-7; D may be TRBD2 (6 bases). Germline-derived CDR1 and CDR2 are MNHEY and SVGEGT. Trimming pared 4 bases from V and 1 base from J, leaving 11 bases between. CDR3 size: 14 residues. DNA of the CDR3: TGTGCCAGCAGTTTAGGAGGGAATTCCTACGAGCAGTACTTC. Translated: CASSLGGNSYEQYF.

This chain uses TRBV9 with TRBJ2-3; 7 bases are a match to TRBD2. Germline V gene sequence: CDR1 SGDLS, CDR2 YYNGEE. The CDR3 length is 16 residues. With V trimmed by 4 bases and J by 0 bases, 8 bases remained unmatched. The CDR3 sequence: CASSLLGRGSTDTQYF. The CDR3 coding sequence is TGTGCCAGCAGCTTACTGGGGAGGGGTAGCACAGATACGCAGTATTTT.

This sequence joins TRBV7-2 and TRBJ1-5, with no clear D. The CDR3 contains 13 residues. The V and J ends lost 3 bases and 6 bases respectively, with 9 bases between them. The V gene's germline CDR1 is SGHTA and CDR2 FQGNSA. The CDR3 DNA reads as TGTGCCAGCAGCTTCGAGTCGGGTCAGCCCCAGCATTTT. This sequence encodes CASSFESGQPQHF.